One and the same sample provided the 17 T cell receptor beta chains below, sequenced in a study of blood T cell repertoires in COVID-19. Method: immunoSEQ multiplex PCR; TCRdb's copy keeps in-frame clones and lacks some. Among 350,000 to 450,000 clones listed, approximately 88% were seen once. Sequenced sample: peripheral blood. These receptors originate from a man aged 35 to 55 with acute or convalescent COVID-19.

CDR3 protein: CAWSPSVRGGRARNEQFF. The CDR3, as DNA: TGTGCCTGGAGTCCCAGCGTTCGAGGCGGGAGGGCCCGTAATGAGCAGTTCTTC. The chain joins TRBV30 to TRBJ2-1, with 9 bases that match TRBD2. The V gene end was trimmed by 2 bases and the J gene end by 7 bases; junction bases not matched to a gene: 18. Per the germline V gene, CDR1 is GTSNPN and CDR2 is SVGIG (reference sequence). The CDR3 is 18 residues long. The full variable domain, rest sourced from reference TRBV30 and TRBJ2-1, is SQTIHQWPATLVQPVGSPLSLECTVEGTSNPNLYWYRQAAGRGLQLLFYSVGIGQISSEVPQNLSASRPQDRQFILSSKKLLLSDSGFYLCAWSPSVRGGRARNEQFFGPGTRLTVL.

On this clone: At one boundary the junction diverges from the germline segment, which might be a read error. The rearrangement uses TRBV7-3 and TRBJ2-1; D gene unclear. The CDR3 has 13 amino acids. Germline loops: CDR1 SGHTA, CDR2 FQGTGA. The CDR3 DNA is TGTGCCAGCAGCTTAGACTCCCACAATGAGCAGTTCTTC. Protein sequence: CASSLDSHNEQFF.

This clone turned up a few times. The chain is built from TRBV29-1 and TRBJ2-5; 11 bases align to TRBD2. The trim removed 0 bases at V and 2 bases at J, leaving 11 bases unmatched. Germline assignment: CDR1 SQVTM and CDR2 ANQGSEA. This CDR3 has 18 residues. CDR3 sequence (DNA): TGCAGCGTTGAAGATTCCCCCCTAGCGGGGGGCTCACAAGAGACCCAGTACTTC. Its protein product is CSVEDSPLAGGSQETQYF.

Points on this clone: The sample holds other DNA sequences that translate to the same CDR3. The chain couples TRBV19 to TRBJ2-7, with a weak D call TRBD1 (6 bases). CDR3 size: 14 residues. V shed 2 bases and J shed 1 base, with 9 bases lying between them. Germline-derived CDR1 and CDR2 are LNHDA and SQIVND (reference sequence). CDR3 nucleotides: TGTGCCAGTAGTATACAGGGGAGTTCCTACGAGCAGTACTTC. This gives the protein CASSIQGSSYEQYF.

V is TRBV28 and J is TRBJ1-5; D perhaps matches TRBD1 (6 bases). V was cut by 7 bases and J by 6 bases, with 28 bases left in between. Germline V gene lookup returns CDR1 MDHEN and CDR2 SYDVKM. This CDR3 is built from 18 residues. The CDR3 DNA is TGTGCCAGCACCGACCGTAGGTCCAGGACAGAATTCACTCAGCCCCAGCATTTT. This sequence encodes CASTDRRSRTEFTQPQHF.

The chain combines TRBV27 with TRBJ1-1; D not resolved. This CDR3 has 13 residues. CDR1 is MNHEY and CDR2 is SMNVEV in the germline V gene (reference sequence). Trimming cost V 3 bases and J 4 bases, with 9 bases left between them. The DNA for the CDR3 is TGTGCCAGCAGTTTCGAGGGATTCACTGAAGCTTTCTTT. This codes for CASSFEGFTEAFF.

This chain joins TRBV28 and TRBJ1-5, with unresolved D. This CDR3 region has 14 residues. CDR1 is MDHEN and CDR2 is SYDVKM in the germline V gene. V dropped 6 bases and J dropped 6 bases, with 15 bases sitting between them. In DNA form, the CDR3 reads TGTGCCAGCAGCCCCTCAGGTCGGCCTCAGCCCCAGCATTTT. Translated: CASSPSGRPQPQHF.

V is TRBV5-1 and J is TRBJ2-1; 9 nucleotides line up with TRBD2. V trimming: 0 bases; J trimming: 3 bases; junction bases outside the gene matches: 10. The CDR3 is 18 amino acids. Germline V CDR1 and CDR2: SGHRS, YFSETQ. This CDR3 reads CASSLASGMSMGYNEQFF. The CDR3, as DNA: TGCGCCAGCAGCTTGGCTAGCGGGATGTCAATGGGCTACAATGAGCAGTTCTTC.

The gene calls are TRBV6-1 and TRBJ1-2; D is unresolved. CDR3 length: 11 amino acids. The germline CDR1 and CDR2 sequences are MNHNS and SASEGT. V dropped 1 base and J dropped 8 bases, with 5 bases sitting between them. The CDR3 spells CASSEGEGYTF. CDR3 sequence (DNA): TGTGCCAGCAGTGAAGGGGAGGGCTACACCTTC.

J is TRBJ1-5 and V is TRBV27, with D perhaps matching TRBD1 (5 bases). Trimming left V 1 base short and J 3 bases short, with 19 bases between. The CDR3 has 18 residues. Germline-derived CDR1 and CDR2 are MNHEY and SMNVEV (reference sequence). CDR3 bases: TGTGCCAGCAGTTTATTGGCACCGGGACTGAGGGACAATCAGCCCCAGCATTTT. Its protein product is CASSLLAPGLRDNQPQHF.

This clone has just one count. The chain couples TRBV28 to TRBJ2-7, with 10 positions matching TRBD1. After removal of 5 bases from V and 3 bases from J, the junction contained 7 bases not matched to a gene. The CDR3 is made up of 15 amino acids. Germline assignment: CDR1 MDHEN and CDR2 SYDVKM. The CDR3 sequence: CASSPVGTGDYEQYF. CDR3 bases: TGTGCCAGCAGTCCGGTTGGGACAGGGGACTACGAGCAGTACTTC.

The chain links TRBV28 to TRBJ1-3; D might be TRBD1 (5 bases). V was pared by 3 bases and J by 4 bases, with 10 bases between. CDR3 size: 14 residues. Germline CDR1 MDHEN, CDR2 SYDVKM. The CDR3 nucleotides are TGTGCCAGCAGTTTCGCAGGGTCCGGAAACACCATATATTTT. Translated: CASSFAGSGNTIYF.

The V and J genes are TRBV7-3 and TRBJ2-5, with TRBD1 identical over 7 bases. CDR1 is SGHTA and CDR2 is FQGTGA in the germline V gene. J gave up 2 bases and V 4 bases, and 7 bases lay outside the gene matches. The CDR3 consists of 15 residues. The CDR3 sequence: CASSSEMTGQETQYF. The CDR3 DNA reads TGTGCCAGCAGCTCCGAAATGACAGGGCAAGAGACCCAGTACTTC.

Only one count was recorded for this clone. The V call is TRBV10-1, the J call TRBJ2-1, with D tentatively TRBD1 (5 bases). Germline V gene lookup returns CDR1 WNHNN and CDR2 SYGVQD (reference sequence). Trimming removed 3 bases from V and 9 bases from J, with 12 bases in between. This CDR3 contains 13 residues. CDR3 DNA: TGCGCCAGCAGTGAACAGGATCGGCCTGAGCAGTTCTTC. Translation: CASSEQDRPEQFF.

The V gene is TRBV28, the J gene TRBJ1-6, with 7 bases aligning to TRBD1. Germline V gene lookup returns CDR1 MDHEN and CDR2 SYDVKM. The CDR3 has 16 residues. Germline trimming cut 6 bases from V and 8 bases from J; bases unmatched to any gene: 13. The CDR3 here is CASSSPGQLIDSPLHF. The CDR3 coding sequence is TGTGCCAGCAGCTCCCCGGGACAGCTCATTGATTCACCCCTCCACTTT. Variable domain in full (rest from reference TRBV28 and TRBJ1-6): DVKVTQSSRYLVKRTGEKVFLECVQDMDHENMFWYRQDPGLGLRLIYFSYDVKMKEKGDIPEGYSVSREKKERFSLILESASTNQTSMYLCASSSPGQLIDSPLHFGNGTRLTVT.

The DNA of the CDR3 is TGCGCCAGCAGCTTGTTGGGGGGGCTCAGGAGAGAGACCCAGTACTTC. It encodes CASSLLGGLRRETQYF. The V gene is TRBV5-1, the J gene TRBJ2-5; tentatively, D is TRBD2 (7 bases). With 1 base removed from V and 4 bases from J, the gap between germline ends came to 17 bases. The CDR3 runs 16 residues. Germline-derived CDR1 and CDR2 are SGHRS and YFSETQ.

The chain links TRBV6-5 to TRBJ1-4, with TRBD1 matching 8 bases. This CDR3 has 15 residues. J lost 8 bases, V lost 1 base, and 6 bases had no gene match. From germline, CDR1 is MNHEY and CDR2 SVGAGI. CDR3 sequence (DNA): TGTGCCAGCAGTTACTTACAGGGGGAGAGAGAAAAACTGTTTTTT. Translating it yields CASSYLQGEREKLFF.